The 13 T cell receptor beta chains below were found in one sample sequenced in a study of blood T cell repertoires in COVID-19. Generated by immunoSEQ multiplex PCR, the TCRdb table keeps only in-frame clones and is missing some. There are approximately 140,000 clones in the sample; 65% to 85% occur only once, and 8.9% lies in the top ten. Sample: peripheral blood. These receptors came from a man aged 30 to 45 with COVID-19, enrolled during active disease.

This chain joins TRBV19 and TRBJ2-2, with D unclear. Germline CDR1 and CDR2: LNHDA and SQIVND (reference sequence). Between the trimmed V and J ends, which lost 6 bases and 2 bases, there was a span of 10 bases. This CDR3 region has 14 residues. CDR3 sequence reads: CASSAPGNTGELFF. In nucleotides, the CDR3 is TGTGCCAGTAGCGCCCCAGGAAACACCGGGGAGCTGTTTTTT.

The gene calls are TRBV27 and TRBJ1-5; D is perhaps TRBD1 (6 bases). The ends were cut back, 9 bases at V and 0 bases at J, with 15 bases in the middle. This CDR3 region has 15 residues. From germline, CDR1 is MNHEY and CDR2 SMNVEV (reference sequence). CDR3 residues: CASKPRGNSNQPQHF. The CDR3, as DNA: TGTGCCAGTAAGCCTAGGGGGAATAGCAATCAGCCCCAGCATTTT.

The DNA for the CDR3 is TGTGCCAGCAGGGCGGGGCCCGCCAGACCTATTGGCTACACCTTC. Translated, it gives CASRAGPARPIGYTF. The chain is built from TRBV2 and TRBJ1-2, with D tentatively TRBD1 (5 bases). V was shortened by 6 bases and J by 7 bases, with 21 bases between the two germline ends. Germline V gene data show CDR1 as SNHLY and CDR2 as FYNNEI. The CDR3 is 15 amino acids.

The DNA of the CDR3 is TGTGCCAGCGCATCTGGGGGGGCCGGTGATGAAGCTTTCTTT. This codes for CASASGGAGDEAFF. The V and J genes are TRBV28 and TRBJ1-1; D may be TRBD1 (6 bases). Germline loops: CDR1 MDHEN, CDR2 SYDVKM. There are 14 residues in the CDR3. V gave up 8 bases and J gave up 7 bases, with 20 bases separating them. The entire variable domain, with the rest obtained from reference TRBV28 and TRBJ1-1, is as follows: DVKVTQSSRYLVKRTGEKVFLECVQDMDHENMFWYRQDPGLGLRLIYFSYDVKMKEKGDIPEGYSVSREKKERFSLILESASTNQTSMYLCASASGGAGDEAFFGQGTRLTVV.

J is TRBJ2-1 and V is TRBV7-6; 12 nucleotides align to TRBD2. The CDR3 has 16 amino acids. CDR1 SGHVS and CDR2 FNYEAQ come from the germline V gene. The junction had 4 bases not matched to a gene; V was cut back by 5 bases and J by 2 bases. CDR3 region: CASSPTSGGTYNEQFF. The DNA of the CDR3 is TGTGCCAGCAGCCCCACTAGCGGGGGGACCTACAATGAGCAGTTCTTC.

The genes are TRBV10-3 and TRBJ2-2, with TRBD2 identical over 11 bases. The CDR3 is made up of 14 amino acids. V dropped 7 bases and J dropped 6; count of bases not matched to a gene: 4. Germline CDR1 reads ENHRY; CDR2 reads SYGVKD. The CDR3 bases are TGTGCCATCAAACTAGCGGGAGTCTCCGGGGAGCTGTTTTTT. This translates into CAIKLAGVSGELFF.

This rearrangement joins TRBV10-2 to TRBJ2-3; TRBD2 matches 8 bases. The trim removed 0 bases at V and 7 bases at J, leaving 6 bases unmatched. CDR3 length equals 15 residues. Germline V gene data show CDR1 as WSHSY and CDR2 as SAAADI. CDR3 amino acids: CASSESGGRRYTQYF. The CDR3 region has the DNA TGCGCCAGCAGTGAGTCGGGCGGGAGGAGGTATACGCAGTATTTT.

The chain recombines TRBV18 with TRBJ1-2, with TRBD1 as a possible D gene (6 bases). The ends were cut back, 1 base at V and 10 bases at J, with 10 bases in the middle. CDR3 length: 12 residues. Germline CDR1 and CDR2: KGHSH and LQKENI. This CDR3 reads CASSPRGGNYTF. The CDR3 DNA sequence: TGTGCCAGCTCACCACGTGGGGGCAACTACACCTTC.

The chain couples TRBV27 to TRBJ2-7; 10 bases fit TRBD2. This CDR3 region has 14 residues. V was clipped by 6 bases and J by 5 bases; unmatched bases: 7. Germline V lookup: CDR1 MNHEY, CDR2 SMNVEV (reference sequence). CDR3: CASSEREGLNEQYF. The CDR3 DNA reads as TGTGCCAGCAGCGAGCGGGAGGGCCTAAACGAGCAGTACTTC.

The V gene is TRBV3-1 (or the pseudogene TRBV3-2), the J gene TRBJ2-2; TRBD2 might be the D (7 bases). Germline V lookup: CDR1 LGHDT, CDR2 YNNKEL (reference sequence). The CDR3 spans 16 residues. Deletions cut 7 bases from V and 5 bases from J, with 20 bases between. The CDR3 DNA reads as TGTGCCAGCAACCCAAACAAGGGGGGGTTTACCGGGGAGCTGTTTTTT. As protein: CASNPNKGGFTGELFF.

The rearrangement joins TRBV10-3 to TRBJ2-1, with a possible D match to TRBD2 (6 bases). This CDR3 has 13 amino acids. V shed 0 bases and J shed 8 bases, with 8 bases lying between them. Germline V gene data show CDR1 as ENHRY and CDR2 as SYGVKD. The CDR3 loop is CAISESREDEQFF. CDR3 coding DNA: TGTGCCATCAGTGAGTCAAGGGAGGATGAGCAGTTCTTC.

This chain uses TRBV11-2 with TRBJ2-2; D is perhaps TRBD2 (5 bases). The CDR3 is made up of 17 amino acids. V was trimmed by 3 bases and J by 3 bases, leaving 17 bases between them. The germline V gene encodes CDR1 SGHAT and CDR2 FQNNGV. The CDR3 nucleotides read TGTGCCAGCAGCTTCCCCCTCCCTCGGGGAGACACCGGGGAGCTGTTTTTT. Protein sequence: CASSFPLPRGDTGELFF.

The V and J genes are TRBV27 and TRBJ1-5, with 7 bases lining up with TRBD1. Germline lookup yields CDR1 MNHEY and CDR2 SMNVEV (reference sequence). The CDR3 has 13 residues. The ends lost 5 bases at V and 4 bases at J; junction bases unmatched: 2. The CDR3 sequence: CASSNRGNQPQHF. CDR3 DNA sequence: TGTGCCAGCAGTAACAGGGGAAATCAGCCCCAGCATTTT.